These T cell receptor beta chains were read from a single sample in a study of shared clonotypes between healthy human individuals. Sequencing used immunoSEQ multiplex PCR; TCRdb keeps in-frame clones, though not all of them. Of roughly 2,300,000 clones in the sample, 85% to 95% were seen once. The source material was naive CD4+ T cells from PBMCs. These receptor sequences come from a man aged 18 to 35 in good health. Some clones in this sample may be carry-over from other donors' samples. Each CDR3 is given with its conserved first and last residue. The D gene is left open where the match is weak.

V: TRBV5-1
length: 16
J: TRBJ2-1
D: .
DNA: TGCGCCAGCAGCGGACTTCGGCGGGGATTCGGCAATGAGCAGTTCTTC
CDR3: CASSGLRRGFGNEQFF

V: TRBV5-1
length: 14
J: TRBJ2-5
D: .
DNA: TGCGCCAGCAGCTTAGGACAGCTCCAAGAGACCCAGTACTTC
CDR3: CASSLGQLQETQYF

V: TRBV6-5
length: 13
J: TRBJ1-1
D: .
DNA: TGTGCCAGCAGCAACGGCAGGGACACTGAAGCTTTCTTT
CDR3: CASSNGRDTEAFF

V: TRBV7-9
length: 12
J: TRBJ1-3
D: .
DNA: TGTGCCAGCCTCCTAGTCGAGGACACCATATATTTT
CDR3: CASLLVEDTIYF

V: TRBV5-1
length: 15
J: TRBJ2-1
D: TRBD2
DNA: TGCGCCAGCAGCTTGGAGTCTAGCGGGTACAATGAGCAGTTCTTC
CDR3: CASSLESSGYNEQFF

V: TRBV5-1
length: 16
J: TRBJ2-1
D: TRBD2
DNA: TGCGCCAGCAGCTTGGAAGGGAGCGGGAGCGGTAATGAGCAGTTCTTC
CDR3: CASSLEGSGSGNEQFF

V: TRBV28
length: 12
J: TRBJ2-3
D: .
DNA: TGTGCCAGCAGTTATAAGACAGATACGCAGTATTTT
CDR3: CASSYKTDTQYF

V: TRBV6-1
length: 13
J: TRBJ2-7
D: .
DNA: TGTGCCAGCAGTCGCCTTGGGGATCGCGAGCAGTACTTC
CDR3: CASSRLGDREQYF

V: TRBV19
length: 17
J: TRBJ2-3
D: .
DNA: TGTGCCAGTAGTGGTCGGACCGGGACACGTCCCCGGGATACGCAGTATTTT
CDR3: CASSGRTGTRPRDTQYF

V: TRBV30
length: 13
J: TRBJ2-7
D: .
DNA: TGTGCCTGGAGTGTACGAGGGTCCTACGAGCAGTACTTC
CDR3: CAWSVRGSYEQYF

V: TRBV4-3
length: 13
J: TRBJ1-5
D: .
DNA: TGCGCCAGCAGCCAAGCGGGGAATCAGCCCCAGCATTTT
CDR3: CASSQAGNQPQHF